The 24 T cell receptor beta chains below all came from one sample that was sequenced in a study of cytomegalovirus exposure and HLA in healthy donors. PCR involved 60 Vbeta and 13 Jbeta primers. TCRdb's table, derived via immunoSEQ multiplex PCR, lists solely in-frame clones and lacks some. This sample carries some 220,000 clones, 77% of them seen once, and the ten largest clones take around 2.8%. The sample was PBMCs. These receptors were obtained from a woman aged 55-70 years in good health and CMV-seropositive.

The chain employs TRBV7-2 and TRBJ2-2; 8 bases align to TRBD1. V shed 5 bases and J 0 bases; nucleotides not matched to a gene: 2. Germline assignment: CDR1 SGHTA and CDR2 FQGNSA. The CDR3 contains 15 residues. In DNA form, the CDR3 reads TGTGCCAGCAGCCCGGACAGGGCGAACACCGGGGAGCTGTTTTTT. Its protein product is CASSPDRANTGELFF.

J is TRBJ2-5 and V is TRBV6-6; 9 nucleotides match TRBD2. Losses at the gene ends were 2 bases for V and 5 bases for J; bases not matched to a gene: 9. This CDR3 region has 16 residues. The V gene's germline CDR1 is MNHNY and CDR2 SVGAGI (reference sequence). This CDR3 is CASSYHPSGAGETQYF. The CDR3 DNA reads TGTGCCAGCAGTTACCATCCTAGCGGGGCCGGGGAGACCCAGTACTTC.

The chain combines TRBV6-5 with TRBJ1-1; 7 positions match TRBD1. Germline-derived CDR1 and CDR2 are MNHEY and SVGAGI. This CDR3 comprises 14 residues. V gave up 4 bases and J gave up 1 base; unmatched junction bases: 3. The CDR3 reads CASSFRQGNTEAFF. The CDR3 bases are TGTGCCAGCAGTTTCCGACAGGGGAACACTGAAGCTTTCTTT.

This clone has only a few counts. The CDR3 is CASSLKGGETYGYTF. The CDR3 region has the DNA TGTGCCAGCAGCTTAAAAGGGGGCGAAACCTATGGCTACACCTTC. V and J are TRBV7-9 and TRBJ1-2; 7 bases are a match to TRBD1. Germline V CDR1 and CDR2: SEHNR, FQNEAQ (reference sequence). The length of the CDR3 is 15 residues. The trim removed 2 bases at V and 4 bases at J, leaving 7 bases unmatched.

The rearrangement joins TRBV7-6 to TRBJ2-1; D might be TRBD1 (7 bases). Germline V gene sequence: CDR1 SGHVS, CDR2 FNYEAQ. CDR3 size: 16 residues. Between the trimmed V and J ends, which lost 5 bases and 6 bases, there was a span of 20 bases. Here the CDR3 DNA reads TGTGCCAGCAGCGTTAGCGGACAGGTCTTTTTCAATGAGCAGTTCTTC. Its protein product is CASSVSGQVFFNEQFF.

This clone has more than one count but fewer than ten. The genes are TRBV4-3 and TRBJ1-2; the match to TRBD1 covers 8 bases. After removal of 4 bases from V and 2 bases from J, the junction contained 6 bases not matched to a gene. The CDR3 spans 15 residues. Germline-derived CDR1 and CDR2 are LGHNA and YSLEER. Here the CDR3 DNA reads TGCGCCAGCAGCCCCGGACAGGGAACCAACTATGGCTACACCTTC. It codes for CASSPGQGTNYGYTF.

The CDR3 loop is CSGGREGRDEQFF. The CDR3 DNA reads as TGCAGCGGGGGCCGGGAGGGCCGGGATGAGCAGTTCTTC. The chain joins TRBV29-1 to TRBJ2-1, with 8 positions matching TRBD2. The CDR3 is 13 amino acids. The germline gives CDR1 SQVTM, CDR2 ANQGSEA. Germline trimming cut 7 bases from V and 8 bases from J; bases unmatched to any gene: 10.

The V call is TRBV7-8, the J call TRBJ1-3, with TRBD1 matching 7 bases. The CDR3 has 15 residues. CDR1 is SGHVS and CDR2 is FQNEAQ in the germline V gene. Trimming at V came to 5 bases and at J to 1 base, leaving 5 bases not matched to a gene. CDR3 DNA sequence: TGTGCCAGCAGCGACAGGGCGCGTTCTGGAAACACCATATATTTT. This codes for CASSDRARSGNTIYF.

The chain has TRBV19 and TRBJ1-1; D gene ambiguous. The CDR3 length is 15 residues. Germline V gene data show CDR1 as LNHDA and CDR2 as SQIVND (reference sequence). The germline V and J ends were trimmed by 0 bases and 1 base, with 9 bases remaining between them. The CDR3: CASSIDQAANTEAFF. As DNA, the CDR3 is TGTGCCAGTAGTATAGATCAGGCAGCGAACACTGAAGCTTTCTTT.

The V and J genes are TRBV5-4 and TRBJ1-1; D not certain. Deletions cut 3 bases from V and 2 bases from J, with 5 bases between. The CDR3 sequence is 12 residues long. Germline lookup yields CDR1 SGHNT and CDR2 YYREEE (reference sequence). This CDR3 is CASSSKNTEAFF. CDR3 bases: TGTGCCAGCAGCTCAAAAAACACTGAAGCTTTCTTT.

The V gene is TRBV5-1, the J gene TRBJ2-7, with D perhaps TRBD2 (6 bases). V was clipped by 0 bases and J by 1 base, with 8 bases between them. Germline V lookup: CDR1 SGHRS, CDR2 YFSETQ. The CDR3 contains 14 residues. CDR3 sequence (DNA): TGCGCCAGCAGCTTGGGGGAGGTATCCTACGAGCAGTACTTC. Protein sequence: CASSLGEVSYEQYF.

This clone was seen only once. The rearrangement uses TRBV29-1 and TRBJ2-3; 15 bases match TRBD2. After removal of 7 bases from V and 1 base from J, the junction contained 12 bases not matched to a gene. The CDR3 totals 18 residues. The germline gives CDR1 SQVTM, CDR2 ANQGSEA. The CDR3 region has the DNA TGCAGCGGCAATAAAAGGGGACTAGCGGGAGGTCGCACAGATACGCAGTATTTT. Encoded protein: CSGNKRGLAGGRTDTQYF.

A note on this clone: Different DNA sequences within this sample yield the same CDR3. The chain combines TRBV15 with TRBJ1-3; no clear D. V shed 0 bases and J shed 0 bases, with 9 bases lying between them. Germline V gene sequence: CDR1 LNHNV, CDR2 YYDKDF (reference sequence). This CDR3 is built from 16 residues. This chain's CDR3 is CATSRDSVSSGNTIYF. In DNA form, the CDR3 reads TGTGCCACCAGCAGAGATTCGGTAAGCTCTGGAAACACCATATATTTT. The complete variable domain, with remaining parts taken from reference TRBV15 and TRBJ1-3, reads DAMVIQNPRYQVTQFGKPVTLSCSQTLNHNVMYWYQQKSSQAPKLLFHYYDKDFNNEADTPDNFQSRRPNTSFCFLDIRSPGLGDTAMYLCATSRDSVSSGNTIYFGEGSWLTVV.

The CDR3 sequence is CASSIAQSRIGEQYF. DNA of the CDR3: TGTGCCAGTAGTATAGCCCAATCCCGAATCGGCGAGCAGTACTTC. The chain is built from TRBV19 and TRBJ2-7; D not certain. The V gene's germline CDR1 is LNHDA and CDR2 SQIVND (reference sequence). This CDR3 region has 15 residues. Trimming took 1 base from V and 6 from J, leaving 16 bases between them. Full variable domain (rest looked up from reference TRBV19 and TRBJ2-7): DGGITQSPKYLFRKEGQNVTLSCEQNLNHDAMYWYRQDPGQGLRLIYYSQIVNDFQKGDIAEGYSVSREKKESFPLTVTSAQKNPTAFYLCASSIAQSRIGEQYFGPGTRLTVT.

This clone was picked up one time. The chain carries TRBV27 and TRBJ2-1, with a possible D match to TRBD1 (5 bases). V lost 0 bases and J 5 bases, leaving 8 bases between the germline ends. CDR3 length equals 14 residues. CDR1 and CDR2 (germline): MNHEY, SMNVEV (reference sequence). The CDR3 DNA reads TGTGCCAGCAGTTTATCAGGGGTGGACAATGAGCAGTTCTTC. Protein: CASSLSGVDNEQFF.

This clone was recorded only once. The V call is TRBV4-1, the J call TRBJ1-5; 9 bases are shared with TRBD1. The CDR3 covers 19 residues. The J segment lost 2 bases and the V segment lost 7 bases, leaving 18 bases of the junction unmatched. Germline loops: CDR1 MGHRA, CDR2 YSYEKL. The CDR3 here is CASNRLGQGPLPGNQPQHF. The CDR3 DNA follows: TGCGCCAGCAACCGACTGGGACAGGGCCCCTTGCCGGGCAATCAGCCCCAGCATTTT.

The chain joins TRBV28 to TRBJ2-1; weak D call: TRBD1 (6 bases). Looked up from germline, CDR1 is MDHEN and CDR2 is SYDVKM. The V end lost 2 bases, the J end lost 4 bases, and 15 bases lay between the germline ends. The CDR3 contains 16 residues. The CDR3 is CASSLGGQGKYNEQFF. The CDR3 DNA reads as TGTGCCAGCAGTTTAGGTGGCCAGGGGAAGTACAATGAGCAGTTCTTC. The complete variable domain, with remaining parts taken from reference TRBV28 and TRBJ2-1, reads DVKVTQSSRYLVKRTGEKVFLECVQDMDHENMFWYRQDPGLGLRLIYFSYDVKMKEKGDIPEGYSVSREKKERFSLILESASTNQTSMYLCASSLGGQGKYNEQFFGPGTRLTVL.

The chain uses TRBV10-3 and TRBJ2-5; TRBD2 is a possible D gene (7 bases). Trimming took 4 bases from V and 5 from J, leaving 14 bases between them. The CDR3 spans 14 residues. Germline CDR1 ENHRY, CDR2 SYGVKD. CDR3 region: CAISAGGQMETQYF. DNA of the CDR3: TGTGCCATCAGTGCCGGGGGGCAAATGGAGACCCAGTACTTC.

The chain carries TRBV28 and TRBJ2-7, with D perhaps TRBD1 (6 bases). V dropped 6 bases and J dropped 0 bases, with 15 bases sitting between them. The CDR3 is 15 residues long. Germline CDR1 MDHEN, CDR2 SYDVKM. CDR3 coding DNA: TGTGCCAGCAGCCATCAACAGGGACACTCCTACGAGCAGTACTTC. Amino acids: CASSHQQGHSYEQYF.

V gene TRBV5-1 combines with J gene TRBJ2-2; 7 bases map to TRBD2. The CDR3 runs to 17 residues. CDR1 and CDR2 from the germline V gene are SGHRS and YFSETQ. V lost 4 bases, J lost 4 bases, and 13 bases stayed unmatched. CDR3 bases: TGCGCCAGCAGCCTTGGACCAAGGCGGGAGTCCACCGGGGAGCTGTTTTTT. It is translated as CASSLGPRRESTGELFF.

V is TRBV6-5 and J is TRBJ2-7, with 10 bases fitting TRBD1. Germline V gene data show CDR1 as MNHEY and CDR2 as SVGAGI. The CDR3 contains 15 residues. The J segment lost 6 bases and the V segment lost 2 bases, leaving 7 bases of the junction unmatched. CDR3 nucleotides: TGTGCCAGCAGTTACCAACGGGACAGGGGTGCCGAGCAGTACTTC. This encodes CASSYQRDRGAEQYF.

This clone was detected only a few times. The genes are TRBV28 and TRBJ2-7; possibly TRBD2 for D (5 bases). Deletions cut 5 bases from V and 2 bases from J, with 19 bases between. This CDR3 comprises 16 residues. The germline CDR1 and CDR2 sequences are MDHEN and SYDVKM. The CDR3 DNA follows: TGTGCCAGCAGTCCCAACGTGCTCGGGGTCACCTACGAGCAGTACTTC. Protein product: CASSPNVLGVTYEQYF.

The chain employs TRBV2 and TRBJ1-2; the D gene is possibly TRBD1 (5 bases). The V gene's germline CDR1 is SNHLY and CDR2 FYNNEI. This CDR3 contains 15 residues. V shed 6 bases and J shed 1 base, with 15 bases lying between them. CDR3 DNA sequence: TGTGCCAGCAGGGGGGGACGGAATAATAACTATGGCTACACCTTC. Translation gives CASRGGRNNNYGYTF. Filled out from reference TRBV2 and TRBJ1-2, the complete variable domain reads EPEVTQTPSHQVTQMGQEVILRCVPISNHLYFYWYRQILGQKVEFLVSFYNNEISEKSEIFDDQFSVERPDGSNFTLKIRSTKLEDSAMYFCASRGGRNNNYGYTFGSGTRLTVV.

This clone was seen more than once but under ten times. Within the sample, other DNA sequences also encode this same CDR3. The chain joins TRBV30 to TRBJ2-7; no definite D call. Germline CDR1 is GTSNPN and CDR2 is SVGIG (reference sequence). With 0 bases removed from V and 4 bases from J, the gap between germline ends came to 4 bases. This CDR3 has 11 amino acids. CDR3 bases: TGTGCCTGGAGTGTGAGGTACGAGCAGTACTTC. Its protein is CAWSVRYEQYF. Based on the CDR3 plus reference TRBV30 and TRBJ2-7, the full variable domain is SQTIHQWPATLVQPVGSPLSLECTVEGTSNPNLYWYRQAAGRGLQLLFYSVGIGQISSEVPQNLSASRPQDRQFILSSKKLLLSDSGFYLCAWSVRYEQYFGPGTRLTVT.